This TCR beta chain was obtained from a study of long-term antiretroviral therapy in people with HIV. At the level of the study: By about a decade, the earliest samples predate the 2015 immediate-ART recommendation.

Treatment locations for all participants with HIV were in the United States. Study-wide results and limits: Patients on ART gained diversity, which nonetheless stayed below transplant donor controls. Clonal populations expanded prior to ART predominated within the repertoire at all time points.

The CDR3 consists of 13 residues. The V and J ends lost 4 bases and 3 bases respectively, with 10 bases between them. CDR1 MNHNS and CDR2 SASEGT come from the germline V gene. Samples were assayed with immunoSEQ v3.0 at survey level. Assay used: immunoSEQ multiplex PCR; TCRdb lists only in-frame clones, some missing. The data contain more than 20,000 clones, about 82% of them singletons. On this clone: No antigen is known for it.

The receptor comes from a man in his late teens or twenties with HIV. The rearrangement links TRBV6-1 to TRBJ2-7; no clear D gene. Sequencing was performed on unsorted PBMCs, taken roughly 4 years after starting antiretroviral therapy. DNA for the CDR3: TGTGCCAGCAGTGTCGAGAGCATCTACGAGCAGTACTTC. This translates into CASSVESIYEQYF.